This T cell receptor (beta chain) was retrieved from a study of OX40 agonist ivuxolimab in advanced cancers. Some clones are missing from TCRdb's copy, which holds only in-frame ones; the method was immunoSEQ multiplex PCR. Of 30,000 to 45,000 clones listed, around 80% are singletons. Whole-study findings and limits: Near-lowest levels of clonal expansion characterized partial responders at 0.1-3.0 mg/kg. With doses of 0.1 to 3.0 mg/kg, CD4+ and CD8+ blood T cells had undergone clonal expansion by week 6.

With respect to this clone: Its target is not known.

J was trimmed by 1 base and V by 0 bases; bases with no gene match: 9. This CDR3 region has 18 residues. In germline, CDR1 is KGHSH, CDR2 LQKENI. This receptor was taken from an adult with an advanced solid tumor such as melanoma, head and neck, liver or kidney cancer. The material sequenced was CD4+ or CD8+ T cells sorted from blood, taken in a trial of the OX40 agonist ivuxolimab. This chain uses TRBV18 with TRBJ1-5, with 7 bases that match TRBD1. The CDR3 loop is CASSPPNRGGRSNQPQHF. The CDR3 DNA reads TGTGCCAGCTCACCACCCAACAGGGGAGGGAGAAGCAATCAGCCCCAGCATTTT.